This passage covers 20 T cell receptor beta chains from one sample sequenced in a study of T cells in Graves' hyperthyroidism and ophthalmopathy (dated by TCRdb to the late 2010s). Receptors were amplified or captured by multiplex PCR. Reads for this sample came from an Illumina HiSeq 2000. The TCR beta CDR3 regions were amplified from the RNA transcripts. A first-round RT-PCR of the TCR CDR3 used the HTBI primer set with the Qiagen OneStep RT-PCR kit. Clones were called with MiXCR by TCRdb after fastp trimmed the public reads at Q25, and only in-frame beta chains were retained. Identical CDR3 proteins give one entry, which carries the most common genes and DNA. The sample yields 750,000 to 950,000 distinct CDR3 sequences; 35% to 45% were counted once. Around 10% of the sample belongs to the ten largest clones. Source material: blood. Every receptor here comes from a man between 18 and 35 years old with Graves' hyperthyroidism.

This clonotype has more than one count but fewer than ten. The CDR3 is CASSSGNREENTEAFF. The CDR3 nucleotides are TGCGCCAGCAGCTCCGGTAACAGGGAGGAGAACACTGAAGCTTTCTTT. This rearrangement joins TRBV5-1 to TRBJ1-1; D may be TRBD1 (6 bases). The CDR3 runs to 16 residues. V lost 3 bases and J 1 base, leaving 16 bases between the germline ends. The germline gives CDR1 SGHRS, CDR2 YFSETQ.

This clonotype showed up just once. This sequence joins TRBV5-1 and TRBJ1-2; tentative D call: TRBD1 (6 bases). The length of the CDR3 is 15 residues. The V and J ends lost 2 bases and 8 bases respectively, with 19 bases between them. CDR1 is SGHRS and CDR2 is YFSETQ in the germline V gene. CDR3 sequence: CASSFGSGDSKGYTF. Here the CDR3 DNA reads TGCGCCAGCAGCTTTGGCTCAGGGGATTCGAAAGGCTACACCTTC.

This clonotype occurred a few times. The rearrangement links TRBV9 to TRBJ1-6; the D gene is possibly TRBD1 (5 bases). Germline assignment: CDR1 SGDLS and CDR2 YYNGEE. V was pared by 0 bases and J by 5 bases, with 15 bases between. This CDR3 has 17 amino acids. CDR3 DNA sequence: TGTGCCAGCAGCGTAGGAAGCGAGGGGTGGGATAATTCACCCCTCCACTTT. Its translation is CASSVGSEGWDNSPLHF.

This chain uses TRBV20-1 with TRBJ2-5, with 7 bases identical to TRBD2. V trimming: 8 bases; J trimming: 5 bases; junction bases outside the gene matches: 14. In germline, CDR1 is DFQATT, CDR2 SNEGSKA (reference sequence). The CDR3 sequence is 14 residues long. CDR3 nucleotide sequence: TGCAGTTCTGCCATGAGCGGGGTCAGGGAGACCCAGTACTTC. Translation gives CSSAMSGVRETQYF.

The rearrangement links TRBV6-5 to TRBJ2-7; 9 bases align to TRBD2. Germline V lookup: CDR1 MNHEY, CDR2 SVGAGI. The V and J ends lost 2 bases and 6 bases, in that order; junction bases with no gene match: 8. The length of the CDR3 is 15 residues. Here the CDR3 reads CASSYRSGSHGEQYF. Written as DNA, the CDR3 is TGTGCCAGCAGTTACCGTAGCGGGAGTCATGGCGAGCAGTACTTC.

A remark on this clonotype: Possible read error: a much larger clone is one base away. The chain uses TRBV29-1 and TRBJ2-5, with D hard to call. CDR3 length equals 11 residues. The V gene's germline CDR1 is SQVTM and CDR2 ANQGSEA. The V end was cut by 5 bases, the J end by 6 bases, with 10 bases between. CDR3 nucleotides: TGCAGCGTTAGAGGATCGAAGACCCAGTACTTC. Translation gives CSVRGSKTQYF.

The rearrangement links TRBV29-1 to TRBJ2-5; tentatively, D is TRBD1 (5 bases). The J call could be wrong; TRBJ2-7 is a better fit for the DNA end. Germline V CDR1 and CDR2: SQVTM, ANQGSEA. CDR3 length: 13 amino acids. The CDR3 DNA sequence: TGCAGCGTCTCAGGGATCACCTCCTACGAGCAGTACTTC. It encodes CSVSGITSYEQYF.

The rearrangement links TRBV2 to TRBJ1-1; D perhaps matches TRBD1 (5 bases). Germline V gene data show CDR1 as SNHLY and CDR2 as FYNNEI. There are 15 residues in the CDR3. Trimming cost V 2 bases and J 0 bases, with 10 bases left between them. CDR3 protein: CASSENGGVNTEAFF. Written as DNA, the CDR3 is TGTGCCAGCAGTGAAAACGGAGGGGTGAACACTGAAGCTTTCTTT.

As regards this clonotype: The junction differs from germline at one of its ends, possibly a read error. The chain joins TRBV24-1 to TRBJ1-5, with a tentative D call TRBD1 (6 bases). This CDR3 has 14 residues. The germline V gene has CDR1 KGHDR and CDR2 SFDVKD. The CDR3: CASSTSGQNQPQHF. CDR3 nucleotide sequence: TGTGCCAGCAGTACCTCCGGACAGAATCAGCCCCAGCATTTT.

The table lists this clonotype with a few counts. The rearrangement joins TRBV5-1 to TRBJ1-1; D is perhaps TRBD1 (6 bases). The germline V gene encodes CDR1 SGHRS and CDR2 YFSETQ. This CDR3 is built from 14 residues. Trimming removed 2 bases from V and 5 bases from J, with 13 bases in between. CDR3 sequence: CASSLTGKGTEAFF. The CDR3 region has the DNA TGCGCCAGCAGCTTAACAGGGAAGGGGACTGAAGCTTTCTTT.

This clonotype appeared many times. The chain recombines TRBV11-2 with TRBJ1-2; 7 nucleotides align to TRBD1. The germline V gene has CDR1 SGHAT and CDR2 FQNNGV. The length of the CDR3 is 14 residues. Trimming took 0 bases from V and 3 from J; bases not matched to a gene: 1. The DNA for the CDR3 is TGTGCCAGCAGCTTAGAGGGACAGTACTATGGCTACACCTTC. Amino acids: CASSLEGQYYGYTF.

On this clonotype itself: Possible read error: a much larger clone is one base away. The chain is built from TRBV20-1 and TRBJ1-1, with unresolved D. Germline V CDR1 and CDR2: DFQATT, SNEGSKA (reference sequence). V gave up 1 base and J gave up 10 bases, with 13 bases separating them. The CDR3 runs to 12 residues. For the CDR3, the DNA is TGCAGTGCTAGAGTAGGGAAATTAGGAGCTTTCTTT. Encoded protein: CSARVGKLGAFF.

This clonotype was found many times. The chain uses TRBV2 and TRBJ1-5; D gene uncertain. Trimming left V 3 bases short and J 9 bases short, with 15 bases between. Germline V gene sequence: CDR1 SNHLY, CDR2 FYNNEI. The CDR3 totals 14 residues. CDR3 sequence (DNA): TGTGCCAGCAGTGACGGCCAGATTCTTTCGCCCCAGCATTTT. Its protein is CASSDGQILSPQHF.

As for this clonotype: A read error is possible here, since a much larger clone lies one base away. The V call is TRBV20-1, the J call TRBJ1-1; 8 nucleotides match TRBD1. The ends lost 3 bases at V and 9 bases at J; junction bases unmatched: 6. This CDR3 contains 12 residues. The germline V gene encodes CDR1 DFQATT and CDR2 SNEGSKA (reference sequence). CDR3 amino acids: CSASWTGTKAFF. DNA for the CDR3: TGCAGTGCTAGCTGGACAGGGACTAAAGCTTTCTTT.

The rearrangement links TRBV4-1 to TRBJ1-1; a weak D match, TRBD1 (6 bases). Trimming cost V 1 base and J 2 bases, with 14 bases left between them. Germline assignment: CDR1 MGHRA and CDR2 YSYEKL. The CDR3 totals 16 residues. CDR3 sequence reads: CASSQGISRGNTEAFF. The CDR3 DNA is TGCGCCAGCAGCCAAGGGATATCCAGGGGAAACACTGAAGCTTTCTTT.

This chain links TRBV7-8 with TRBJ2-5, with 7 bases aligning to TRBD1. With 5 bases clipped from V and 5 bases from J, the junction kept 14 bases outside the gene matches. The CDR3 extends over 16 amino acids. From germline, CDR1 is SGHVS and CDR2 FQNEAQ. The CDR3 sequence is CASSERDRHSRETQYF. The CDR3 DNA reads as TGTGCCAGCAGCGAACGGGACAGACATAGTCGGGAGACCCAGTACTTC.

Concerning this clonotype itself: One junction end does not reproduce the germline sequence, and a read error may be involved. The J gene is TRBJ1-2, the V gene TRBV7-9; D may be TRBD1 (5 bases). CDR1 and CDR2 (germline): SEHNR, FQNEAQ (reference sequence). CDR3 length: 13 residues. Written as DNA, the CDR3 is TGTGCTAGCAGCTTAGGGACGGACGATGGCTACACCTTC. This codes for CASSLGTDDGYTF.

This clonotype has more than one count but fewer than ten. This chain connects TRBV29-1 to TRBJ1-2, with a weak D call TRBD1 (5 bases). Trimming shortened V by 6 bases and J by 5 bases, and 22 bases separated the two germline ends. Germline CDR1 is SQVTM and CDR2 is ANQGSEA. There are 15 residues in the CDR3. This chain's CDR3 is CSVYSSGVGGYGYTF. The DNA for the CDR3 is TGCAGCGTCTATTCTTCGGGGGTGGGGGGGTATGGCTACACCTTC.

This clonotype appeared many times. The chain has TRBV10-3 and TRBJ1-1, with no clear D. The CDR3 length is 14 residues. Trimming left V 4 bases short and J 3 bases short, with 12 bases between. Per the germline V gene, CDR1 is ENHRY and CDR2 is SYGVKD. The CDR3 loop reads CAISVQGQDTEAFF. The DNA for the CDR3 is TGTGCCATCAGTGTACAAGGCCAGGACACTGAAGCTTTCTTT.

The rearrangement joins TRBV7-2 to TRBJ2-5, with 12 bases matching TRBD2. The CDR3 contains 15 residues. The trim removed 5 bases at V and 4 bases at J, leaving 5 bases unmatched. Per germline, CDR1 SGHTA and CDR2 FQGNSA. CDR3 amino acids: CASSPWGLAGETQYF. The DNA of the CDR3 is TGTGCCAGCAGCCCTTGGGGACTAGCGGGAGAGACCCAGTACTTC.